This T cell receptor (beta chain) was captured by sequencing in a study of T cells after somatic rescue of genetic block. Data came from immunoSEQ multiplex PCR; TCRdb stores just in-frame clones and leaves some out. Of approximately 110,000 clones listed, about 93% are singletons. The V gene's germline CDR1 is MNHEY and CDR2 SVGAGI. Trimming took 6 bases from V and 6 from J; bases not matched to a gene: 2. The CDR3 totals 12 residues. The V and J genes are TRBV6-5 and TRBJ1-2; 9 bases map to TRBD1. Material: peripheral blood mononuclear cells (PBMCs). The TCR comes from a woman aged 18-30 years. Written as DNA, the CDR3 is TGTGCCAGCAGGCGACAGGGGGATGGCTACACCTTC. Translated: CASRRQGDGYTF.